This T cell receptor beta chain was captured by sequencing in a study of shared clonotypes between healthy human individuals. On this clone itself: What it binds is unknown.

This CDR3 has 11 amino acids. Trimming removed 8 bases from V and 3 bases from J, with 9 bases in between. Germline values: CDR1 SGDLS, CDR2 YYNGEE. Genomic DNA (from each subset) was split evenly across several immunoSEQ plates. Original data processing: Filtering differed since immunoSEQ provided only junctions, with no quality scores. Assay used: immunoSEQ multiplex PCR; TCRdb lists only in-frame clones, some missing. V and J calls and clone size are as listed in that table; D and trimming were resolved from the DNA. This repertoire shows about 490,000 clones, around 80% found once; its top ten account for 10% to 15%. Study findings and constraints: It was only blood that was sampled, and tissue repertoires likely differ.

In unsorted samples, genomic DNA was obtained using roughly 90 million PBMCs. Specimen: PBMCs. The TCR comes from a woman between 35 and 50 years old in good health. Some clones in this sample may be carry-over from other donors' samples. The chain links TRBV9 to TRBJ2-7; D call uncertain. The CDR3 bases are TGTGCCAGGCGCGCACGCTACGAGCAGTACTTC. Its protein product is CARRARYEQYF.